These 22 T cell receptor beta chains share one sample of origin, sequenced in a study of Ad26.COV2.S vaccination and SARS-CoV-2 variants. Indicated treatment: about 20 received Ad26.COV2.S at low or high dose, single or two shots; roughly five received placebo; per-sample allocation not given. Material that was analyzed had been drawn on day 63 after the first vaccine or placebo injection. TCRdb's table, derived via immunoSEQ multiplex PCR, lists solely in-frame clones and lacks some. The data hold about 680,000 clones, with roughly 90% observed a single time. Specimen: peripheral blood, collected in a trial of Ad26.COV2.S vaccine versus placebo. The receptors shown here come from a person aged 18-65 years who received the Ad26.COV2.S COVID-19 vaccine or a placebo.

The V call is TRBV5-1, the J call TRBJ2-7; 12 nucleotides match TRBD1. CDR1 SGHRS and CDR2 YFSETQ come from the germline V gene. The length of the CDR3 is 15 residues. V gave up 4 bases and J gave up 8 bases; unmatched junction bases: 10. DNA for the CDR3: TGCGCCAGCAGCCGCGACGGGACAGGGGGCGCCCAGCAGTACTTC. As protein: CASSRDGTGGAQQYF.

The V and J genes are TRBV7-9 and TRBJ2-3; D not certain. The CDR3 totals 13 residues. In germline, CDR1 is SEHNR, CDR2 FQNEAQ (reference sequence). V shed 8 bases and J shed 2 bases, with 11 bases lying between them. In nucleotides, the CDR3 is TGTGCCAGCTCGGTAATAGTCACAGATACGCAGTATTTT. It translates to CASSVIVTDTQYF.

The chain couples TRBV27 to TRBJ2-2; D is unclear. Germline lookup yields CDR1 MNHEY and CDR2 SMNVEV (reference sequence). Trimming took off 10 bases at V and 3 bases at J, with 15 bases between the two ends. The CDR3 runs to 14 residues. CDR3 protein: CATRLQRDTGELFF. In DNA, the CDR3 is TGTGCCACCAGACTCCAAAGGGACACCGGGGAGCTGTTTTTT.

Note on this clone: One end of the junction does not line up with germline, which may come from a read error. The chain couples TRBV5-1 to TRBJ1-1; the D gene is possibly TRBD1 (5 bases). This CDR3 contains 14 residues. Germline CDR1 is SGHRS and CDR2 is YFSETQ. Written as DNA, the CDR3 is TGCGCCAGCAGTTTGGACACTAGGAACACTGAAGCTTTCTTT. It yields the protein CASSLDTRNTEAFF. The full variable domain, rest sourced from reference TRBV5-1 and TRBJ1-1, is KAGVTQTPRYLIKTRGQQVTLSCSPISGHRSVSWYQQTPGQGLQFLFEYFSETQRNKGNFPGRFSGRQFSNSRSEMNVSTLELGDSALYLCASSLDTRNTEAFFGQGTRLTVV.

The chain carries TRBV5-1 and TRBJ2-1; D is possibly TRBD1 (6 bases). The V and J ends lost 0 bases and 9 bases respectively, with 16 bases between them. Germline V lookup: CDR1 SGHRS, CDR2 YFSETQ. The CDR3 runs to 15 residues. The CDR3 protein is CASSLEQGGLVEQFF. The CDR3 region has the DNA TGCGCCAGCAGCTTGGAACAGGGTGGGTTAGTTGAGCAGTTCTTC. Full variable domain (rest looked up from reference TRBV5-1 and TRBJ2-1): KAGVTQTPRYLIKTRGQQVTLSCSPISGHRSVSWYQQTPGQGLQFLFEYFSETQRNKGNFPGRFSGRQFSNSRSEMNVSTLELGDSALYLCASSLEQGGLVEQFFGPGTRLTVL.

The chain uses TRBV9 and TRBJ2-2, with a weak D call TRBD1 (5 bases). Trimming removed 0 bases from V and 4 bases from J, with 10 bases in between. This CDR3 contains 15 residues. Germline V gene sequence: CDR1 SGDLS, CDR2 YYNGEE. CDR3 residues: CASSVVPGLTGELFF. The CDR3 nucleotides read TGTGCCAGCAGCGTAGTGCCAGGGCTCACCGGGGAGCTGTTTTTT.

This clone is a singleton in its sample. The genes are TRBV5-1 and TRBJ2-1, with 9 bases lining up with TRBD2. Trimming at V came to 1 base and at J to 9 bases, leaving 8 bases not matched to a gene. Germline-derived CDR1 and CDR2 are SGHRS and YFSETQ. This CDR3 is 15 amino acids long. CDR3 bases: TGCGCCAGCAGCTTGTTAGGTAGCGGGAGTGGTGAGCAGTTCTTC. Translating gives CASSLLGSGSGEQFF.

The rearrangement links TRBV5-4 to TRBJ2-1, with D unclear. The CDR3 runs to 11 residues. CDR1 and CDR2 (germline): SGHNT, YYREEE (reference sequence). V gave up 2 bases and J gave up 8 bases, with 5 bases separating them. CDR3 region: CASSLVDEQFF. DNA of the CDR3: TGTGCCAGCAGCTTAGTGGATGAGCAGTTCTTC. Supplemented by reference TRBV5-4 and TRBJ2-1, the full variable domain reads ETGVTQSPTHLIKTRGQQVTLRCSSQSGHNTVSWYQQALGQGPQFIFQYYREEENGRGNFPPRFSGLQFPNYSSELNVNALELDDSALYLCASSLVDEQFFGPGTRLTVL.

This chain uses TRBV14 with TRBJ2-5; D remains ambiguous. Germline V gene sequence: CDR1 SGHDN, CDR2 FVKESK. Between the trimmed V and J ends, which lost 1 base and 2 bases, there was a span of 11 bases. The CDR3 loop spans 15 amino acids. CDR3 region: CASSQGVGSQETQYF. CDR3 DNA sequence: TGTGCCAGCAGCCAAGGTGTGGGTAGTCAAGAGACCCAGTACTTC.

CDR3 DNA sequence: TGTGCCAGCAGCGACCGAGGACAGAGGGTCCCCTATGGCTACACCTTC. This translates into CASSDRGQRVPYGYTF. The chain carries TRBV5-4 and TRBJ1-2; tentative D call: TRBD1 (6 bases). CDR1 is SGHNT, CDR2 YYREEE, per germline (reference sequence). V lost 4 bases, J lost 4 bases, and 20 bases lay in between. The CDR3 is made up of 16 amino acids. Supplemented by reference TRBV5-4 and TRBJ1-2, the full variable domain reads ETGVTQSPTHLIKTRGQQVTLRCSSQSGHNTVSWYQQALGQGPQFIFQYYREEENGRGNFPPRFSGLQFPNYSSELNVNALELDDSALYLCASSDRGQRVPYGYTFGSGTRLTVV.

This chain joins TRBV27 and TRBJ1-1; D call uncertain. V was clipped by 2 bases and J by 6 bases, with 10 bases between them. The CDR3 is 13 residues long. Germline CDR1 MNHEY, CDR2 SMNVEV (reference sequence). The CDR3 DNA reads TGTGCCAGCAGTTTACGAGAGGAGTCTGAAGCTTTCTTT. Translated, it gives CASSLREESEAFF.

This chain links TRBV5-4 with TRBJ2-2; TRBD2 might be the D (6 bases). V lost 4 bases and J 6 bases, leaving 19 bases between the germline ends. The CDR3 covers 16 residues. Germline loops: CDR1 SGHNT, CDR2 YYREEE (reference sequence). The CDR3 reads CASSLPAGGRAGELFF. CDR3 coding DNA: TGTGCCAGCAGCCTCCCGGCCGGGGGTCGGGCCGGGGAGCTGTTTTTT.

CDR3 in DNA: TGTGCCTGGAGTGGAGAGACGGGAGATTCACCCCTCCACTTT. Translation: CAWSGETGDSPLHF. The genes are TRBV30 and TRBJ1-6; D ambiguous. The CDR3 extends over 14 amino acids. Trimming cost V 1 base and J 8 bases, with 12 bases left between them. Germline loops: CDR1 GTSNPN, CDR2 SVGIG (reference sequence).

The genes are TRBV7-8 and TRBJ2-7, with 7 bases lining up with TRBD2. V trimming: 2 bases; J trimming: 1 base; junction bases outside the gene matches: 2. CDR1 SGHVS and CDR2 FQNEAQ come from the germline V gene. This CDR3 is 14 amino acids long. The CDR3 DNA reads TGTGCCAGCAGCTTATCTAGCGGATCCTACGAGCAGTACTTC. Its protein product is CASSLSSGSYEQYF.

The chain uses TRBV24-1 and TRBJ2-7, with 7 bases lining up with TRBD1. The CDR3 sequence is 15 residues long. V was pared by 4 bases and J by 1 base, with 6 bases of the junction left unmatched. Germline-derived CDR1 and CDR2 are KGHDR and SFDVKD. CDR3 amino acids: CATSDHPGQSYEQYF. The CDR3 nucleotides read TGTGCCACCAGTGACCATCCGGGACAGTCCTACGAGCAGTACTTC.

The count of this clone is one. This rearrangement joins TRBV7-8 to TRBJ1-1; D is unresolved. V lost 3 bases, J lost 0 bases, and 5 bases lay in between. This CDR3 spans 13 amino acids. Germline CDR1 SGHVS, CDR2 FQNEAQ. The CDR3 reads CASSFQLNTEAFF. The CDR3 bases are TGTGCCAGCAGCTTTCAATTGAACACTGAAGCTTTCTTT.

The table lists this clone with a count of one. This chain links TRBV3-1 (or the pseudogene TRBV3-2) with TRBJ2-1; TRBD2 agrees at 10 bases. The trim removed 0 bases at V and 7 bases at J, leaving 9 bases unmatched. Germline loops: CDR1 LGHDT, CDR2 YNNKEL (reference sequence). The CDR3 is made up of 17 amino acids. The CDR3 here is CASSQDPASGSFNEQFF. Written as DNA, the CDR3 is TGTGCCAGCAGCCAAGATCCCGCTAGCGGGAGTTTTAATGAGCAGTTCTTC.

The chain uses TRBV12-3 or TRBV12-4 and TRBJ2-1; D remains ambiguous. CDR3 length equals 13 residues. The V and J ends lost 5 bases and 5 bases respectively, with 10 bases between them. The CDR3: CASSPDGNNEQFF. For the CDR3, the DNA is TGTGCCAGCAGTCCCGACGGAAACAATGAGCAGTTCTTC.

The chain has TRBV7-3 and TRBJ2-7; maybe TRBD2 (7 bases). There are 15 residues in the CDR3. V lost 0 bases, J lost 0 bases, and 9 bases lay in between. Germline loops: CDR1 SGHTA, CDR2 FQGTGA. CDR3 loop: CASSLTGGPSYEQYF. CDR3 DNA sequence: TGTGCCAGCAGCTTAACGGGGGGGCCCTCCTACGAGCAGTACTTC.

The rearrangement uses TRBV4-2 and TRBJ2-2, with 12 bases that match TRBD1. The CDR3 sequence is 17 residues long. Trimming removed 1 base from V and 7 bases from J; junction bases left unmatched: 7. Germline assignment: CDR1 LGHNA and CDR2 YNFKEQ. CDR3 in DNA: TGTGCCAGCAGCCAAGCCCCGGGACAGGGGGCCGGCGGGGAGCTGTTTTTT. Amino acids: CASSQAPGQGAGGELFF.

In its sample, this clone was seen once. This chain's CDR3 is CASSLGGTFATDTQYF. The CDR3 DNA reads TGTGCCAGCAGCTTGGGGGGGACCTTTGCCACAGATACGCAGTATTTT. The V and J genes are TRBV7-2 and TRBJ2-3; 7 positions agree with TRBD2. Trimming took 3 bases from V and 2 from J; bases not matched to a gene: 8. Germline V lookup: CDR1 SGHTA, CDR2 FQGNSA. The CDR3 has 16 amino acids. The full variable domain, rest sourced from reference TRBV7-2 and TRBJ2-3, is GAGVSQSPSNKVTEKGKDVELRCDPISGHTALYWYRQSLGQGLEFLIYFQGNSAPDKSGLPSDRFSAERTGGSVSTLTIQRTQQEDSAVYLCASSLGGTFATDTQYFGPGTRLTVL.

J is TRBJ2-4 and V is TRBV6-6; D is unclear. CDR3 length equals 11 residues. V gave up 6 bases and J gave up 7 bases, with 7 bases separating them. Per germline, CDR1 MNHNY and CDR2 SVGAGI (reference sequence). As DNA, the CDR3 is TGTGCCAGCAGCCTACCGAACATTCAGTACTTC. Protein product: CASSLPNIQYF.